The present TCR beta chain was sequenced within a study of cytomegalovirus exposure and HLA in healthy donors. General study points: Under in vitro conditions, a few CMV-associated chains were confirmed as specific for CMV antigens.

PCR involved 60 Vbeta and 13 Jbeta primers. Produced via immunoSEQ multiplex PCR; TCRdb's table is partial and in-frame only. Among about 120,000 clones listed, about 80% were seen once. This clone appeared once. Antigen unknown. This CDR3 spans 20 amino acids. CDR1 SGHKS and CDR2 YYEKEE come from the germline V gene (reference sequence). V gave up 4 bases and J gave up 0 bases; unmatched junction bases: 16. The V call is TRBV5-5, the J call TRBJ1-6; 7 bases line up with TRBD1. The source is a female donor in good health and CMV-seronegative. Input material: PBMCs. CDR3 DNA sequence: TGTGCCAGCAGCGCGAGACCTACAGAACAGGGGAGCTCCTATAATTCACCCCTCCACTTT. This translates into CASSARPTEQGSSYNSPLHF.